This TCR beta chain is drawn from a study of spatial heterogeneity in lung cancer. Study-level background: The study consistently detected more beta-chain than alpha-chain sequences. Findings of the study overall: Coverage of tumor T cells was estimated at 7% to 8% for alpha chains and around 12% for beta chains. Counts of expanded intratumoral alpha and beta TCRs tracked tumor mutation counts. Expanded TCR counts, ubiquitous and regional, correlated respectively with ubiquitous and regional nonsynonymous mutation counts.

One entry per CDR3 protein, called by TCRdb with MiXCR from the 5' RACE reads. The data contain 4,500 to 6,000 distinct CDR3 sequences, around 5% of them seen just once; the ten biggest clones take up around 25%. Time point denoted: sample taken at primary tumor resection. TCRs were sequenced from unsorted whole RNA of tumor, nontumor lung or PBMC. Relative to its sample, this clonotype is medium-sized. The antigen is unknown. Because the library targeted alpha chains, this beta chain is an off-target read whose size means little. The receptor was isolated from a male donor with early-stage non-small cell lung cancer. Sequencing was performed on lung tumor tissue, taken at surgery.

CDR3 coding DNA: TGCGCCAGCAGTCAACCAGACAGGATGGAGACCCAGTACTTC. Protein sequence: CASSQPDRMETQYF. The gene calls are TRBV23-1 and TRBJ2-5, with a possible D match to TRBD1 (6 bases). TRBV23-1 is treated as an ORF (open reading frame) with a function not yet certain. V lost 2 bases and J 5 bases, leaving 12 bases between the germline ends. This CDR3 spans 14 amino acids.